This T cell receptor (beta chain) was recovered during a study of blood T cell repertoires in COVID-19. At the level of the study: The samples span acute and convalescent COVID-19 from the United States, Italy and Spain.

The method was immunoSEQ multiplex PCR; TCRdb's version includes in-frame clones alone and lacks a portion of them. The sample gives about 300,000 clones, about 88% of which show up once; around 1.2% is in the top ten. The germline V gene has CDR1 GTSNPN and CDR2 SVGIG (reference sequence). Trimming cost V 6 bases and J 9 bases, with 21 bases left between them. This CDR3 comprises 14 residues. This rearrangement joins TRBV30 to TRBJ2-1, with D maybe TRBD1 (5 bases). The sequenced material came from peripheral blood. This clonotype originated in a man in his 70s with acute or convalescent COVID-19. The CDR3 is CACRPSGAGGEQFF. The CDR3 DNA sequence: TGTGCCTGCCGACCCAGTGGGGCCGGTGGTGAGCAGTTCTTC. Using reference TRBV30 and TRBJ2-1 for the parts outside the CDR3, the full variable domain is SQTIHQWPATLVQPVGSPLSLECTVEGTSNPNLYWYRQAAGRGLQLLFYSVGIGQISSEVPQNLSASRPQDRQFILSSKKLLLSDSGFYLCACRPSGAGGEQFFGPGTRLTVL.